This T cell receptor (beta chain) was captured by sequencing in a study of beta chain features in type 1 diabetes. All of the isolated RNA was reverse transcribed, so expressed TCRB transcripts were sequenced. Sequencing used immunoSEQ multiplex PCR; TCRdb keeps in-frame clones, though not all of them. Seen here are roughly 500,000 clones, about 10% observed once, and the top ten hold more than 0.045%. About this clone: Its antigen is currently unknown.

The CDR3 sequence is 12 residues long. Germline CDR1 SNHLY, CDR2 FYNNEI. V was pared by 6 bases and J by 0 bases, with 2 bases between. Researchers reported sorting CD4+ naive, central memory, regulatory and stem cell-like memory cells via CD45RO/CCR7/CD25/CD127/CD95/CD27. Study observations and caveats: Shorter templates might be favored by PCR, and equally so in patients and in controls. Insertions at VDJ junctions were less frequent in type 1 diabetes patients. These patients also deleted more nucleotides at the same junctions.

V and J are TRBV2 and TRBJ1-4; no clear D gene. Sequencing input: naive CD4+ T cells from blood. The source is a woman between 18 and 29 years old in good health. Here the CDR3 DNA reads TGTGCCAGCAGGTCAACTAATGAAAAACTGTTTTTT. This encodes CASRSTNEKLFF.